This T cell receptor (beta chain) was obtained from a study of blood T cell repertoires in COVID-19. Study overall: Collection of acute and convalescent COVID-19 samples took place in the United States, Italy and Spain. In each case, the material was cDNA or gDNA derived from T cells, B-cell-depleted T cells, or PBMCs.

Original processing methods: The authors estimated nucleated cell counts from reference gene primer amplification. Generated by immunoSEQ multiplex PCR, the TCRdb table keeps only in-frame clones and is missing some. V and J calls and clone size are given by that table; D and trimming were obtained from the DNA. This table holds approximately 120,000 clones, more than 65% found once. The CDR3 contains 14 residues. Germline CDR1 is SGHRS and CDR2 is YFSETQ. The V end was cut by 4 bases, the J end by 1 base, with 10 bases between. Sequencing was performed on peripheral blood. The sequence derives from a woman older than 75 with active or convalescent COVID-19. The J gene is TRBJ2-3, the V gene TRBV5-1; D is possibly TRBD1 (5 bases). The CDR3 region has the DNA TGCGCCAGCAGCCCTCCGACAGGCACAGATACGCAGTATTTT. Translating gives CASSPPTGTDTQYF.